A single sample gave rise to the 3 T cell receptor beta chains below, sequenced in a study of T cell responses to AZD1222 COVID-19 vaccine. Clones were sequenced by immunoSEQ multiplex PCR, and TCRdb holds only the in-frame ones, with some missing. The data show 130,000 or so clones, about 92% seen once. This specimen consisted of peripheral blood, obtained on day 0 of AZD1222 vaccination. These receptors originate from an adult in good health.

The CDR3: CASSLGTGTVGDNEQFF. Here the CDR3 DNA reads TGTGCCAGCAGCTTAGGTACCGGGACAGTGGGGGACAATGAGCAGTTCTTC. The chain links TRBV11-3 to TRBJ2-1; 7 bases map to TRBD1. The germline V gene has CDR1 SGHNT and CDR2 YENEEA. The CDR3 contains 17 residues. After removal of 1 base from V and 5 bases from J, the junction contained 11 bases not matched to a gene.

This chain joins TRBV7-3 and TRBJ2-2; 8 bases map to TRBD2. Germline V gives CDR1 SGHTA, CDR2 FQGTGA. The V and J ends lost 3 bases and 11 bases, in that order; junction bases with no gene match: 8. The CDR3 is made up of 14 amino acids. Here the CDR3 DNA reads TGTGCCAGCAGCTTCCCTAGCGGGTCGGGAGAGCTGTTTTTT. Encoded protein: CASSFPSGSGELFF.

V and J are TRBV12-3 or TRBV12-4 and TRBJ2-1, with TRBD2 matching over 7 bases. V lost 8 bases and J lost 7; bases outside the gene matches: 5. The CDR3 has 12 residues. CDR3 bases: TGTGCCAGCGAGGACGGGGGGAATGAGCAGTTCTTC. This sequence encodes CASEDGGNEQFF.